These 6 T cell receptor beta chains were sequenced from one sample in a study of blood T cell repertoires in COVID-19. Clones were read by immunoSEQ multiplex PCR, and TCRdb kept only the in-frame ones, dropping some. The data contain about 200,000 clones, 84% of them singletons. The material sequenced was peripheral blood. These receptors were collected from a woman older than 75 with COVID-19, enrolled during active disease.

The V gene is TRBV5-1, the J gene TRBJ2-5; TRBD1 matches at 7 bases. CDR1 and CDR2 from the germline V gene are SGHRS and YFSETQ. The ends lost 0 bases at V and 5 bases at J; junction bases unmatched: 10. The CDR3 spans 16 residues. The CDR3 bases are TGCGCCAGCAGCTTGGACCTAAACAGGGGATGGGAGACCCAGTACTTC. Its protein is CASSLDLNRGWETQYF. Supplemented by reference TRBV5-1 and TRBJ2-5, the full variable domain reads KAGVTQTPRYLIKTRGQQVTLSCSPISGHRSVSWYQQTPGQGLQFLFEYFSETQRNKGNFPGRFSGRQFSNSRSEMNVSTLELGDSALYLCASSLDLNRGWETQYFGPGTRLLVL.

Remarks on this clone: The sample has other DNA sequences that encode this CDR3 too. This chain joins TRBV5-1 and TRBJ1-5; TRBD1 matches 9 bases. V shed 4 bases, J shed 7 bases, and the junction held 6 bases outside the gene matches. Germline CDR1 and CDR2: SGHRS and YFSETQ. The CDR3 contains 14 residues. The chain's CDR3 is CASSPGTGNQPQHF. The CDR3 coding sequence is TGCGCCAGCAGCCCCGGGACAGGGAACCAGCCCCAGCATTTT.

The genes are TRBV6-5 and TRBJ2-2; TRBD1 is a possible D gene (6 bases). CDR1 and CDR2 (germline): MNHEY, SVGAGI. The ends were cut back, 7 bases at V and 3 bases at J, with 15 bases in the middle. The CDR3 covers 15 residues. This CDR3 is CASMKGQGYTGELFF. CDR3 nucleotides: TGTGCCAGCATGAAGGGGCAGGGGTACACCGGGGAGCTGTTTTTT.

J is TRBJ2-1 and V is TRBV29-1, with 8 bases lining up with TRBD2. Per germline, CDR1 SQVTM and CDR2 ANQGSEA. The CDR3 consists of 16 residues. Trimming took 6 bases from V and 4 from J; bases not matched to a gene: 14. CDR3 DNA sequence: TGCAGCGTGCTCCGGGGCGGGGGGAGTTCTTACAATGAGCAGTTCTTC. Translated, it gives CSVLRGGGSSYNEQFF.

The genes are TRBV6-5 and TRBJ2-1; 8 bases are shared with TRBD2. Germline CDR1 reads MNHEY; CDR2 reads SVGAGI. The CDR3 has 14 residues. V was pared by 6 bases and J by 2 bases, with 3 bases of the junction left unmatched. CDR3 nucleotides: TGTGCCAGCAGACTTAGCGGGGCCTACAATGAGCAGTTCTTC. It translates to CASRLSGAYNEQFF.

The chain is built from TRBV2 and TRBJ1-2; D perhaps matches TRBD1 (5 bases). The CDR3 totals 15 residues. Trimming took 0 bases from V and 4 from J, leaving 12 bases between them. CDR1 is SNHLY and CDR2 is FYNNEI in the germline V gene. In DNA, the CDR3 is TGTGCCAGCAGTGAAGCGCAGGGCTACCCCTATGGCTACACCTTC. It specifies CASSEAQGYPYGYTF.